The entry that follows covers one T cell receptor (beta chain) sequence. V lost 0 bases to trimming and J lost 4 bases; unmatched junction nucleotides: 5. The length of the CDR3 is 16 residues. Per the germline V gene, CDR1 is SGHDT and CDR2 is YYEEEE. These data belong to a study of blood T cell repertoires in COVID-19. Background on the study: COVID-19 samples from acute and convalescent phases originated in the United States, Italy and Spain. In each case, the material was cDNA or gDNA derived from T cells, B-cell-depleted T cells, or PBMCs.

Under the authors' procedure: Reference gene primer amplification yielded estimated nucleated cell counts. Assay used: immunoSEQ multiplex PCR; TCRdb lists only in-frame clones, some missing. For V, J and clone size, that table is used; D and trimming come from the DNA. The repertoire holds 60,000 to 80,000 clones, with 70% to 90% as singletons. The sequencing sample was made of peripheral blood. This clonotype originated in a woman in her 70s with acute or convalescent COVID-19. The J gene is TRBJ1-2, the V gene TRBV5-6; TRBD1 matches at 11 bases. The chain's CDR3 is CASSLGTGGKGYGYTF. In nucleotides, the CDR3 is TGTGCCAGCAGCTTGGGGACAGGGGGCAAAGGCTATGGCTACACCTTC.